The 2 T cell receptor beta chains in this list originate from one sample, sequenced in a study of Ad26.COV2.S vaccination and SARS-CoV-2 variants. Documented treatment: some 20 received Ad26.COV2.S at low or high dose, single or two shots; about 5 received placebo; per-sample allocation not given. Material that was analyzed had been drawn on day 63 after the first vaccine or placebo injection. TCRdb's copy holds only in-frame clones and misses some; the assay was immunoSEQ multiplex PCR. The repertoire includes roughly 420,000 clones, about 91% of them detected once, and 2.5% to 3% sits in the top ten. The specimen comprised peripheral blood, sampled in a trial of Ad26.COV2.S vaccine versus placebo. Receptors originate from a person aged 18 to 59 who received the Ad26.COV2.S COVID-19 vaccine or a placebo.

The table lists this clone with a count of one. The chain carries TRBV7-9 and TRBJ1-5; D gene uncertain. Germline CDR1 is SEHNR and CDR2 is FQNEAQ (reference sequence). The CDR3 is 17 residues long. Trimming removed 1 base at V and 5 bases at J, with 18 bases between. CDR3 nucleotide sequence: TGTGCCAGCAGCTTAGGAAACGGGGAAGGGATATATCAGCCCCAGCATTTT. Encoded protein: CASSLGNGEGIYQPQHF.

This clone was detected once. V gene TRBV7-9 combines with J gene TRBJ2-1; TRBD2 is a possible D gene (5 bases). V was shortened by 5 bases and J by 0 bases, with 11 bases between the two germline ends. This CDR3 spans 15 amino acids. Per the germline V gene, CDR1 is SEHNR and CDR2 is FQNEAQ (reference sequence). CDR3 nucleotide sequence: TGTGCCAGCAGCGGTAGCGCTAGCTCCTACAATGAGCAGTTCTTC. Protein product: CASSGSASSYNEQFF.